Presented here are 13 T cell receptor beta chains from one specimen sequenced in a study of shared clonotypes between healthy human individuals. Clones were read by immunoSEQ multiplex PCR, and TCRdb kept only the in-frame ones, dropping some. The data contain roughly 2.6 million clones, 90% to 95% of them singletons. Sequencing was performed on naive CD4+ T cells sorted from blood. Subset here: CD45RA+ positively selected. Receptors were obtained from a man aged 18 to 35 in good health.

This sequence joins TRBV6-6 and TRBJ2-7; D is possibly TRBD1 (6 bases). The CDR3 consists of 13 residues. The V end lost 5 bases, the J end lost 4 bases, and 12 bases lay between the germline ends. CDR1 is MNHNY and CDR2 is SVGAGI in the germline V gene (reference sequence). CDR3 loop: CASSQQGLYEQYF. CDR3 DNA sequence: TGTGCCAGCAGTCAACAGGGTTTATACGAGCAGTACTTC.

As to this clone: The junction differs from germline at one of its ends, possibly a read error. This rearrangement joins TRBV11-2 to TRBJ1-4, with 7 positions matching TRBD1. CDR3 size: 16 residues. CDR1 and CDR2 from the germline V gene are SGHAT and FQNNGV. The CDR3 nucleotides read TGTGCCGGCAGCTACGAACTAACAGGGGTGGATGAAAAACTGTTTTTT. This translates into CAGSYELTGVDEKLFF.

The chain combines TRBV6-5 with TRBJ1-5; no clear D. CDR3 length: 14 amino acids. Germline loops: CDR1 MNHEY, CDR2 SVGAGI. Trimming removed 2 bases at V and 9 bases at J, with 14 bases between. As DNA, the CDR3 is TGTGCCAGCAGTTACCAGAGGCGGGATACGCCCCAGCATTTT. Translation gives CASSYQRRDTPQHF.

V gene TRBV29-1 combines with J gene TRBJ2-5; no clear D gene. The length of the CDR3 is 12 residues. V lost 5 bases and J lost 1, with 8 bases in between. Germline-derived CDR1 and CDR2 are SQVTM and ANQGSEA. The CDR3 protein is CSVRWAQETQYF. CDR3 bases: TGCAGCGTTCGGTGGGCCCAAGAGACCCAGTACTTC.

This clone showed up just once. This chain joins TRBV6-5 and TRBJ1-5; no clear D. V dropped 5 bases and J dropped 5 bases, with 13 bases sitting between them. Germline assignment: CDR1 MNHEY and CDR2 SVGAGI. The CDR3 is 14 residues long. The CDR3: CASSAVLGDQPQHF. The CDR3 DNA follows: TGTGCCAGCAGTGCCGTTCTTGGGGATCAGCCCCAGCATTTT.

J is TRBJ2-4 and V is TRBV29-1; D remains ambiguous. This CDR3 region has 11 residues. Germline V CDR1 and CDR2: SQVTM, ANQGSEA. V lost 7 bases, J lost 8 bases, and 12 bases lay in between. This CDR3 is CSAGDVDIQYF. The DNA of the CDR3 is TGCAGCGCTGGGGATGTGGACATTCAGTACTTC.

The rearrangement links TRBV6-6 to TRBJ1-1; D is ambiguous. V lost 2 bases to trimming and J lost 3 bases, with 13 bases between them. The CDR3 length is 15 residues. Germline CDR1 MNHNY, CDR2 SVGAGI (reference sequence). The CDR3 DNA sequence: TGTGCCAGCAGTTACGGGAGCGCCCGGGACACTGAAGCTTTCTTT. Translating it yields CASSYGSARDTEAFF.

The chain combines TRBV30 with TRBJ1-5; 9 bases agree with TRBD1. V lost 2 bases, J lost 5 bases, and 4 bases stayed unmatched. CDR3 length equals 14 residues. Germline V lookup: CDR1 GTSNPN, CDR2 SVGIG (reference sequence). The chain's CDR3 is CAWSHRGRDQPQHF. The CDR3, as DNA: TGTGCCTGGAGTCACAGGGGGCGGGATCAGCCCCAGCATTTT. The variable domain in full, with the rest retrieved from reference TRBV30 and TRBJ1-5, is SQTIHQWPATLVQPVGSPLSLECTVEGTSNPNLYWYRQAAGRGLQLLFYSVGIGQISSEVPQNLSASRPQDRQFILSSKKLLLSDSGFYLCAWSHRGRDQPQHFGDGTRLSIL.

The gene calls are TRBV5-1 and TRBJ2-3, with D perhaps TRBD1 (6 bases). Germline CDR1 and CDR2: SGHRS and YFSETQ. This CDR3 is built from 16 residues. V was clipped by 3 bases and J by 2 bases, with 16 bases between them. The CDR3 reads CASSYEPTGSTDTQYF. CDR3 nucleotide sequence: TGCGCCAGCAGCTACGAGCCGACAGGTTCCACAGATACGCAGTATTTT.

The chain employs TRBV6-1 and TRBJ2-7; no definite D call. This CDR3 comprises 15 residues. Trimming left V 6 bases short and J 1 base short, with 16 bases between. The germline gives CDR1 MNHNS, CDR2 SASEGT. The CDR3 DNA sequence: TGTGCCAGCAGGACCGAAGTTCACAGATCCTACGAGCAGTACTTC. This sequence encodes CASRTEVHRSYEQYF.

A remark on this clone: This same CDR3 is encoded by further DNA sequences in the sample. The CDR3 coding sequence is TGTGCCAGCAGTTATGGACAGGGAAATAATTCACCCCTCCACTTT. This gives the protein CASSYGQGNNSPLHF. The V call is TRBV6-6, the J call TRBJ1-6; 8 nucleotides line up with TRBD1. V lost 3 bases, J lost 5 bases, and 3 bases stayed unmatched. Germline CDR1 and CDR2: MNHNY and SVGAGI (reference sequence). The CDR3 covers 15 residues.

This sequence joins TRBV27 and TRBJ1-5; D is ambiguous. The CDR3 runs 14 residues. The germline V gene encodes CDR1 MNHEY and CDR2 SMNVEV (reference sequence). The ends were cut back, 4 bases at V and 0 bases at J, with 7 bases in the middle. CDR3 nucleotides: TGTGCCAGCAGTTATATGGATAGCAATCAGCCCCAGCATTTT. It yields the protein CASSYMDSNQPQHF.

The V gene is TRBV11-2, the J gene TRBJ2-3, with D possibly being TRBD2 (5 bases). Between the trimmed V and J ends, which lost 1 base and 8 bases, there was a span of 10 bases. The CDR3 consists of 13 residues. Germline V gene lookup returns CDR1 SGHAT and CDR2 FQNNGV. CDR3 bases: TGTGCCAGCAGCTTAGTGCTGGGGAGTACGCAGTATTTT. Amino acids: CASSLVLGSTQYF.